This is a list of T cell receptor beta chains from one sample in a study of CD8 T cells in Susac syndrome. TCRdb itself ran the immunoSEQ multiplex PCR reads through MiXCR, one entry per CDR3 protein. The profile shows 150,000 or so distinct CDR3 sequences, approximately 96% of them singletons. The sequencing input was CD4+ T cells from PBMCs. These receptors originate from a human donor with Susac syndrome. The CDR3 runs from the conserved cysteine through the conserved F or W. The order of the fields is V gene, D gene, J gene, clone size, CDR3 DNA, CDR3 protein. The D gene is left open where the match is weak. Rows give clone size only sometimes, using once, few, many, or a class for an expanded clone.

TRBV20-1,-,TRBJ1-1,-,TGCAGTGCTAGTGCCAGGCGTACTGAAGCTTTCTTT,CSASARRTEAFF
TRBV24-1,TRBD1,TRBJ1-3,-,TGTGCCGCTAGGACAGGGTATCCAATAAGCTCTGGAAACACCATATATTTT,CAARTGYPISSGNTIYF
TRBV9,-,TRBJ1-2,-,TGTGCCAGCAGCCCCCGGCGGGTCCCCGACTATGGCTACACCTTC,CASSPRRVPDYGYTF
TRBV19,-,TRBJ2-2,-,TGTGCCAGTAGGCTCGGGACACCCGGGGAGCTGTTTTTT,CASRLGTPGELFF
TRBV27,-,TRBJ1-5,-,TGTGCCAGCAGTTTAAAGAGCAATCAGCCCCAGCATTTT,CASSLKSNQPQHF
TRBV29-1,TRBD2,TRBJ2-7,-,TGCAGCGTTGTGGGGGGGGCCTACGAGCAGTACTTC,CSVVGGAYEQYF
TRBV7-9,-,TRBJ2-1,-,TGTGCCAGCAGTTACCAGCGACAGAGCAATGAGCAGTTCTTC,CASSYQRQSNEQFF
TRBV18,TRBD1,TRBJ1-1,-,TGTGCCAGCTCAAGGACAGGGAAAAACACTGAAGCTTTCTTT,CASSRTGKNTEAFF
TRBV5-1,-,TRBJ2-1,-,TGCGCCAGCAGCCTCGGGGGAGCGAACTACAATGAGCAGTTCTTC,CASSLGGANYNEQFF
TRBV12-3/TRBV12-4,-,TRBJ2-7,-,TGTGCCAGCAGTCCGCGGGACAGCTACGAGCAGTACTTC,CASSPRDSYEQYF
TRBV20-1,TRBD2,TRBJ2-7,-,TGCAGTGCTTCGGGACTAGCGGGGCTTTCCTACGAGCAGTACTTC,CSASGLAGLSYEQYF
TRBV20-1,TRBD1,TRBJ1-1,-,TGCAGTGCCCATGAGGGGGCGCGGGCTGAAGCTTTCTTT,CSAHEGARAEAFF
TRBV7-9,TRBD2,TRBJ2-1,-,TGTGCCAGCAGCTTCCCCCCGCCCCGGGAGGGTGAGCAGTTCTTC,CASSFPPPREGEQFF
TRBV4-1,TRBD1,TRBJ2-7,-,TGCGCCAGCAGCCAAGGATCGGGACAGTCCTACGAGCAGTACTTC,CASSQGSGQSYEQYF
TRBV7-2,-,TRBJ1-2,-,TGTGCCAGCAGCAACCCACCTAACTATGGCTACACCTTC,CASSNPPNYGYTF
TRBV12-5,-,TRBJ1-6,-,TGTGCTAGTGGTTCCCCATCCATCTCCTATAATTCACCCCTCCACTTT,CASGSPSISYNSPLHF
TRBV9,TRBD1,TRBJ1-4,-,TGTGCCAGCAGCCCGGGACAGGATGAAAAACTGTTTTTT,CASSPGQDEKLFF
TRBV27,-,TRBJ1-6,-,TGTGCCAGCAGTTTTCGGGGAAATGGAGATTCACCCCTCCACTTT,CASSFRGNGDSPLHF
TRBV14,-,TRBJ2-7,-,TGTGCCAGCAGCCAAGCCCGTTACGAGCAGTACTTC,CASSQARYEQYF
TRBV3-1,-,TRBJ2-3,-,TGTGCCAGCAGCCCCCAGAGGGGCACAGATACGCAGTATTTT,CASSPQRGTDTQYF
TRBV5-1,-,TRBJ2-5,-,TGCGCCAGCAGCTTGGCTCAGGGGTCGGTAGAGACCCAGTACTTC,CASSLAQGSVETQYF
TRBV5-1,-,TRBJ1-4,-,TGCGCCAGCAGCTTGGAAGGTGGAGCAACTAATGAAAAACTGTTTTTT,CASSLEGGATNEKLFF
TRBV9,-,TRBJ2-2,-,TGTGCCAGCAGCGTAGCACTAGGGAACACCGGGGAGCTGTTTTTT,CASSVALGNTGELFF
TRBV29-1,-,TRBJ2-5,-,TGCAGCGCCAACCCGGGGGTGCAAGAGACCCAGTACTTC,CSANPGVQETQYF
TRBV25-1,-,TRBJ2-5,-,TGTGCCAGCAGTGACCGAGGGGGAGGCGAGACCCAGTACTTC,CASSDRGGGETQYF
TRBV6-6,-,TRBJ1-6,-,TGTGCCAGCACCCCAGGGGAAACATATAATTCACCCCTCCACTTT,CASTPGETYNSPLHF
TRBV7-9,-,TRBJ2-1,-,TGTGCCAGCAGCTCCTCACCCCGGACCCCCGCCTACAATGAGCAGTTCTTC,CASSSSPRTPAYNEQFF
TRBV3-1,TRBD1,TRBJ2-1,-,TGTGCCAGCAGCCAAAGGGACAGGGGAAATGAGCAGTTCTTC,CASSQRDRGNEQFF
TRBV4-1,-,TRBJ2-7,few,TGCGCCAGCAGCCAAGGAGACCTGGGAGAGCAGTACTTC,CASSQGDLGEQYF
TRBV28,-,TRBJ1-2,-,TGTGCCAGCAGTTTGCCCCCGGGCTACACCTTC,CASSLPPGYTF
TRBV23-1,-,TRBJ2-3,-,TGCGCCAGCGGGGATAGGGGCTCCGATACGCAGTATTTT,CASGDRGSDTQYF
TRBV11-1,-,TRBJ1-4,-,TGTGCCAGCAGCTCTTCAATGGGTGAAAAACTGTTTTTT,CASSSSMGEKLFF
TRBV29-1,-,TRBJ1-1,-,TGCAGCGTGGGGGACACCAAGAACACTGAAGCTTTCTTT,CSVGDTKNTEAFF
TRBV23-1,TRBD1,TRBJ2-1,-,TGCGCCAGCAGCCGCACCACGGGACAGGGGGCTTATGAGCAGTTCTTC,CASSRTTGQGAYEQFF
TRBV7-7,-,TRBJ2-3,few,TGTGCCAGCAGCCCAGCGGGTACGCAGTATTTT,CASSPAGTQYF
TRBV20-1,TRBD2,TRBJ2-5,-,TGCAGTGCTAAACCAGGGACTAGCGGGAAAGAGACCCAGTACTTC,CSAKPGTSGKETQYF